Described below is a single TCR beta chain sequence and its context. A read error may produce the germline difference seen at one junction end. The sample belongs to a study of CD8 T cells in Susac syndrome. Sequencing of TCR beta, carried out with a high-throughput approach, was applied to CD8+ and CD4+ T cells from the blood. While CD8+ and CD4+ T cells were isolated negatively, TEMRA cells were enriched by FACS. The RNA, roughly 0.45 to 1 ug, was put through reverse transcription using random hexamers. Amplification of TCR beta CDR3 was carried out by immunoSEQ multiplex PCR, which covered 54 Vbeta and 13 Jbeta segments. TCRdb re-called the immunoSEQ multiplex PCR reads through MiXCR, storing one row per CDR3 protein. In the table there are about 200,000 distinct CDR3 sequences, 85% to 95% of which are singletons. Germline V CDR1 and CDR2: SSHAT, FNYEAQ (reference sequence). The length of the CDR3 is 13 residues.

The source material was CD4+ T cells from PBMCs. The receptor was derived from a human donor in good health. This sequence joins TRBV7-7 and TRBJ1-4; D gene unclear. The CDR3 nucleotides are TGTGCTAGCAGCTTTTCGACTAATGAAAAACTGTTTTTT. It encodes CASSFSTNEKLFF.